One and the same sample provided the 3 T cell receptor beta chains below, sequenced in a study of blood T cell repertoires in COVID-19. Using immunoSEQ multiplex PCR, the repertoire was profiled, and TCRdb retains in-frame clones only, with some absent. The sample lists about 370,000 clones, roughly 90% occurring once. The sample consisted of peripheral blood. The receptors originated from a woman in her thirties with COVID-19, enrolled during active disease.

This clone appeared a single time. The same CDR3 can be traced to other DNA sequences in this sample. The genes are TRBV20-1 and TRBJ2-7; D gene ambiguous. CDR1 and CDR2 (germline): DFQATT, SNEGSKA (reference sequence). This CDR3 spans 11 amino acids. The V and J ends lost 3 bases and 0 bases respectively, with 3 bases between them. CDR3 region: CSARSSYEQYF. DNA of the CDR3: TGCAGTGCTAGGAGCTCCTACGAGCAGTACTTC.

The genes are TRBV4-1 and TRBJ2-5, with a tentative D call TRBD2 (5 bases). The germline V gene has CDR1 MGHRA and CDR2 YSYEKL. The CDR3 contains 14 residues. The V gene lost 0 bases and the J gene lost 2 bases, with 7 bases spanning the gap. The CDR3 DNA reads TGCGCCAGCAGCCAAGATCGACTACAAGAGACCCAGTACTTC. Amino acid sequence: CASSQDRLQETQYF.

V and J are TRBV18 and TRBJ2-3; 7 positions agree with TRBD1. This CDR3 contains 15 residues. The V gene's germline CDR1 is KGHSH and CDR2 LQKENI. V shed 6 bases and J 1 base; nucleotides not matched to a gene: 7. CDR3 DNA sequence: TGTGCCAGCTCGGCGATGACAGGGCGCACAGATACGCAGTATTTT. Translation gives CASSAMTGRTDTQYF.